The rows below give T cell receptor beta chains drawn from one sample of a study of OX40 agonist ivuxolimab in advanced cancers. Assay: immunoSEQ multiplex PCR; the TCRdb copy retains only in-frame clones and omits some. The profile shows approximately 60,000 clones, approximately 91% of them singletons. Here the sequenced sample was CD4+ or CD8+ T cells sorted from blood, taken in a trial of the OX40 agonist ivuxolimab. These receptors were taken from an adult with an advanced solid tumor such as melanoma, head and neck, liver or kidney cancer. Both conserved end residues are part of each CDR3. The D gene is left open where the match is weak. For some rows the clone size is stated as once, few or many, or as a class when expanded; others skip it.

>-|TRBV19|TRBJ1-3|-
TGTGCCAGTAGTATAGTTGCAGGCTCTGGAAACACCATATATTTT
CASSIVAGSGNTIYF
>-|TRBV7-2|TRBJ1-2|-
TGTGCCAGCAGCTTACCGATCGCTGGGGTATCTTACTATGGCTACACCTTC
CASSLPIAGVSYYGYTF
>TRBD2|TRBV11-1|TRBJ2-3|once
TGTGCCAGCAGCGCAACTAGCGGGAGCACAGATACGCAGTATTTT
CASSATSGSTDTQYF
>TRBD2|TRBV2|TRBJ2-5|-
TGTGCCAGCAGGGACCCACCCAGCGGGAGCCCCACGGGGGAGACCCAGTACTTC
CASRDPPSGSPTGETQYF
>-|TRBV6-1|TRBJ2-7|-
TGTGCCAGCAGTGACAGGGTGAACGAGCAGTACTTC
CASSDRVNEQYF
>-|TRBV2|TRBJ1-2|-
TGTGCCAGCAGTGATTTAGGTGTTTTCGGGAGTACTAACTATGGCTACACCTTC
CASSDLGVFGSTNYGYTF
>-|TRBV6-5|TRBJ2-3|-
TGTGCCAGCAGGAGGGGAACAGATACGCAGTATTTT
CASRRGTDTQYF
>-|TRBV6-1|TRBJ1-5|-
TGTGCCAGCGGGTATGAGTTGAATCAGCCCCAGCATTTT
CASGYELNQPQHF
>-|TRBV6-9|TRBJ1-2|-
TGTGCCAGCAGTTCCACCGGTGGCAGGGGAAGTGGCTACACCTTC
CASSSTGGRGSGYTF
>TRBD1|TRBV7-9|TRBJ1-1|-
TGTGCCAGCAGCTTAGCGCGATCCGGGACAGCCCTTGAAGCTTTCTTT
CASSLARSGTALEAFF
>TRBD1|TRBV5-4|TRBJ2-3|once
TGTGCCAGCAGCCCCGACAGGGCAGATACGCAGTATTTT
CASSPDRADTQYF
>-|TRBV6-6|TRBJ1-1|-
TGTGCCAGCAGCCCGCGGACGGCGAACACTGAAGCTTTCTTT
CASSPRTANTEAFF
>-|TRBV15|TRBJ2-7|few
TGTGCCACCAGCAGACTGTACAACGAGCAGTACTTC
CATSRLYNEQYF
>-|TRBV28|TRBJ2-7|-
TGTGCCAGCAGTTTAGGCCAGGGCCTTCCAACCTACGAGCAGTACTTC
CASSLGQGLPTYEQYF
>-|TRBV28|TRBJ1-5|-
TGTGCCAGCAGTTTTGGGGGGGATAGTAATCAGCCCCAGCATTTT
CASSFGGDSNQPQHF
>TRBD2|TRBV2|TRBJ2-3|-
TGTGCCACCCAGAGACTAGCGGGAAGCACAGATACGCAGTATTTT
CATQRLAGSTDTQYF
>TRBD2|TRBV12-5|TRBJ2-7|-
TGTGCTAGTGGTTCCCCCGGCGGGGGGTCCTACGAGCAGTACTTC
CASGSPGGGSYEQYF
>-|TRBV5-1|TRBJ2-1|once
TGCGCCAGCAGCACGTCCGGGATAGAATACAATGAGCAGTTCTTC
CASSTSGIEYNEQFF
>-|TRBV19|TRBJ1-4|-
TGTGCCAGTAGGCCGGTCACAGGTCCCTTTGGTTTTGAAAAACTGTTTTTT
CASRPVTGPFGFEKLFF
>-|TRBV29-1|TRBJ1-4|-
TGCAGCGGGGGACAAGGGAATGAAAAACTGTTTTTT
CSGGQGNEKLFF
>-|TRBV9|TRBJ2-1|-
TGTGCCAGCAGCAGCCGGGACCGAATAACCTACAATGAGCAGTTCTTC
CASSSRDRITYNEQFF
>-|TRBV1|TRBJ2-3|-
TGCACCAGCAGCCATATACCTCCCACTGCTAATCGAGGCGATACGCAGTATTTT
CTSSHIPPTANRGDTQYF
>-|TRBV28|TRBJ1-1|few
TGTGCCAGCAGTCTAGTGATGAACACTGAAGCTTTCTTT
CASSLVMNTEAFF
>TRBD1|TRBV11-2|TRBJ2-4|once
TGTGCCAGCAGGGCCGGGACAGGGGTCGGATCAGCCAAAAACATTCAGTACTTC
CASRAGTGVGSAKNIQYF
>TRBD1|TRBV10-3|TRBJ2-7|-
TGTGCCATCAGGGGACAGGGGAGCGGCGAGCAGTACTTC
CAIRGQGSGEQYF
>-|TRBV9|TRBJ2-2|-
TGTGCCAGCAGCGTTGAGAAGCGGAACACCGGGGAGCTGTTTTTT
CASSVEKRNTGELFF
>TRBD1|TRBV5-1|TRBJ1-2|-
TGCGCCAGCAGCTTAACAGGGGGTGACCCTACTGGCTACACCTTC
CASSLTGGDPTGYTF
>-|TRBV5-1|TRBJ1-5|-
TGCGCCAGCAGCTTGGGTGGGGATAGCAATCAGCCCCAGCATTTT
CASSLGGDSNQPQHF
>TRBD2|TRBV2|TRBJ2-7|-
TGTGCCAGCAGTGGGGCCGGGAGGCCCAACGAGCAGTACTTC
CASSGAGRPNEQYF
>TRBD2|TRBV7-6|TRBJ2-3|-
TGTGCCAGCAGACTAGGGACTAGCGGGACCACAGATACGCAGTATTTT
CASRLGTSGTTDTQYF
>-|TRBV11-2|TRBJ2-5|once
TGTGCCAGCAGCTTATACGGGGGCCAAGAGACCCAGTACTTC
CASSLYGGQETQYF
>TRBD2|TRBV7-3|TRBJ2-7|-
TGTGCCAGCAGCCTCATGGGGGGGACCTCCTACGAGCAGTACTTC
CASSLMGGTSYEQYF
>TRBD2|TRBV18|TRBJ2-3|-
TGTGCCAGCTCACCCGGACTAGCGGGGGCGTTAAATACGCAGTATTTT
CASSPGLAGALNTQYF
>TRBD1|TRBV4-1|TRBJ1-4|-
TGCGCCAGCAGCCCGGGACAGGGGAATGAAAAACTGTTTTTT
CASSPGQGNEKLFF
>-|TRBV7-7|TRBJ2-3|-
TGTGCTAGCAGTCCAACCACCACAGATACGCAGTATTTT
CASSPTTTDTQYF
>-|TRBV9|TRBJ1-1|-
TGTGCCAGCAGCGTAGTGCAGGAAGCCACTGAAGCTTTCTTT
CASSVVQEATEAFF
>-|TRBV5-1|TRBJ2-3|-
TGCGCCAGCAGCCCAGGCCCAACCGAAGATACGCAGTATTTT
CASSPGPTEDTQYF
>-|TRBV19|TRBJ2-3|-
TGTGCCAGTAGCACAATTGGGGCAGATACGCAGTATTTT
CASSTIGADTQYF
>-|TRBV6-1|TRBJ1-4|-
TGTGCCAGCAGTGAAATAGCAACAACTAATGAAAAACTGTTTTTT
CASSEIATTNEKLFF
>-|TRBV28|TRBJ2-5|once
TGTGCCACCACCCCGGGCGGACGCGTGGAGACCCAGTACTTC
CATTPGGRVETQYF
>-|TRBV25-1|TRBJ1-5|-
TGTGCCAGCAGTGGTTTAGGGAATCAGCCCCAGCATTTT
CASSGLGNQPQHF
>TRBD1|TRBV5-6|TRBJ1-3|-
TGTGCCAGCAGCTTCGGACAGGGTCGCTCTGGAAACACCATATATTTT
CASSFGQGRSGNTIYF
>-|TRBV6-4|TRBJ1-1|-
TGTGCCAGCAGTCGGACGGCGGGCACTGAAGCTTTCTTT
CASSRTAGTEAFF
>TRBD2|TRBV11-2|TRBJ2-1|-
TGTGCCAGCAGCTCGCTAGCGGGAGTAGGTGAGCAGTTCTTC
CASSSLAGVGEQFF
>TRBD2|TRBV13|TRBJ2-3|-
TGTGCCAGCAGCACGAGGACTAGCGGCACAGATACGCAGTATTTT
CASSTRTSGTDTQYF
>TRBD2|TRBV5-1|TRBJ2-5|-
TGCGCCAGCAGCAGATCCGGCGGGAGCGTACGAGAGACCCAGTACTTC
CASSRSGGSVRETQYF
>-|TRBV19|TRBJ1-4|-
TGTGCCAGTAGTAGGGAACGAGAAAAACTGTTTTTT
CASSREREKLFF
>-|TRBV14|TRBJ2-5|-
TGTGCCAGCAGCCAAAGCCGGTTAGAGACCCAGTACTTC
CASSQSRLETQYF
>-|TRBV29-1|TRBJ2-7|few
TGCAGCGTTGAAGGGGCTGGGAGGAACGAGCAGTACTTC
CSVEGAGRNEQYF
>-|TRBV4-1|TRBJ1-1|-
TGCGCCAGCAGCCAAGTGGTGGCCAGGATGAACACTGAAGCTTTCTTT
CASSQVVARMNTEAFF
>TRBD2|TRBV6-5|TRBJ2-4|-
TGTGCCAGCAGTACGGGACTAGCTATAAACATTCAGTACTTC
CASSTGLAINIQYF
>-|TRBV4-1|TRBJ1-2|once
TGCGCCAGCAGCCAACCCAGCAAGGGAAGTGGCTACACCTTC
CASSQPSKGSGYTF
>-|TRBV27|TRBJ2-7|-
TGTGCCAGCAGGGAGGCGGGGAACAACTACGAGCAGTACTTC
CASREAGNNYEQYF
>-|TRBV11-1|TRBJ1-2|-
TGTGCCAGCAGCCCCAGGACGGGAGGCTACACCTTC
CASSPRTGGYTF